The T cell receptor beta chain under discussion was sequenced for a study of OX40 agonist ivuxolimab in advanced cancers. With regard to the full study: Ivuxolimab was an agonistic, fully human IgG2 monoclonal antibody directed against OX40 (CD134), a costimulatory receptor. Intravenous ivuxolimab was administered to patients every 2 weeks at six dose levels: 0.01, 0.1, 0.3, 1.5, 3 and 10 mg/kg. Of the roughly 52 patients in dose escalation, about 19 had hepatocellular carcinoma, roughly 15 had melanoma, 9 had renal cell carcinoma and 9 had head and neck cancer. In the dose-escalation cohort, roughly 80% of patients were male, and the mean age was approximately 60 years, with a range of about 20 to 79. Patients were allowed to have had prior anti-PD-1, anti-PD-L1 or anti-CTLA-4 therapy, and around 40% of the dose-escalation patients had previously received checkpoint inhibitors. Partial responses occurred in three dose-escalation patients: two with cutaneous melanoma and one with hepatocellular carcinoma. Peripheral TCRbeta sequencing aimed to test whether ivuxolimab altered TCR sequence diversity and caused clonal T-cell expansion. The paper describes the monotherapy dose-escalation part (N of about 54 patients) of the phase I trial of ivuxolimab.

Of note for this clone: This receptor's antigen is unknown. The record has no base qualities; no much larger clone is one base away.

CDR1 and CDR2 (SEHNR, FQNEAQ) derive from the germline V gene (reference sequence). Unmatched junction bases come to 13, with V trimmed by 4 bases and J by 5 bases. The CDR3 numbers 18 residues from cysteine through phenylalanine. The entry retains the CDR3 DNA only, 54 bases that are in frame from base 1. Paper-wide results and their limitations: Antigen specificity was not determined for the clonally expanded peripheral T cells. At doses from 0.1 to 3.0 mg/kg, clonal expansion was seen in both CD4+ and CD8+ blood T cells between baseline and week 6. After ivuxolimab, expanded clones were on average more numerous among CD8+ T cells than among CD4+ T cells. In partial responders in the 0.1-3.0 mg/kg groups, normalized peripheral clonal expansion was found to be among the lowest, especially among CD8+ T cells. Low levels of normalized T-cell clonal expansion were also seen in some nonresponding patients.

Patients with autoimmune disease history or receiving systemic immunosuppression were excluded from the trial. Peripheral blood for TCR sequencing was collected from all dose cohorts at baseline, on cycle 4 day 1, and on cycle 7 day 1. The samples were drawn from a first-in-human, open-label, multicenter phase I dose-escalation trial of ivuxolimab. Adults with locally advanced or metastatic melanoma, renal cell, hepatocellular, or head and neck squamous cell carcinoma were enrolled in the trial. Before TCR sequencing, CD4+ T cells and CD8+ T cells from peripheral blood were sorted into separate populations. Genomic DNA was extracted from sorted cells for sequencing of the TCRbeta CDR3 region. The immunoSEQ Assay was used for sequencing of TCRbeta CDR3 regions. Not all clones reach the TCRdb copy of this immuneACCESS table, which keeps in-frame sequences only. Checked studies attribute under half of the gap to unresolved V genes and leave the rest unexplained. Present in this sample are 86,000 or so clones, almost 95% of which were seen just once. 2.5% to 3.5% of the sample is in the top ten clones.

The source is an adult with an advanced solid tumor such as melanoma, head and neck, liver or kidney cancer. The specimen comprised CD4+ or CD8+ T cells sorted from blood, sampled in a trial of the OX40 agonist ivuxolimab. The chain links TRBV7-9 with TRBJ2-2; TRBD2 matches 10 bases in the middle. The base sequence is TGTGCCAGCAGCTCCCAAGTTAATAGCGGGAGGTTAACCGGGGAGCTGTTTTTT. This encodes CASSSQVNSGRLTGELFF. Where the CDR3 stops, the reference TRBV7-9 and TRBJ2-2 genes take over; the full variable domain is DTGVSQNPRHKITKRGQNVTFRCDPISEHNRLYWYRQTLGQGPEFLTYFQNEAQLEKSRLLSDRFSAERPKGSFSTLEIQRTEQGDSAMYLCASSSQVNSGRLTGELFFGEGSRLTVL.